Listed below are T cell receptor beta chains from one sample, sequenced in a study of T-cell memory formation after mild COVID-19. MiXCR, run by TCRdb on the 5' RACE reads, gives a single entry per CDR3 protein. The table includes about 430,000 distinct CDR3 sequences, 20% to 25% detected once. Sequenced material: PBMCs or a T cell subset sorted from them (not recorded which). The receptor source for this set is an adult woman who had mild COVID-19 (a few samples of this study predate the infection). Cell type and time point are not known. The conserved cysteine and the conserved F or W are not part of the CDR3 here.

J: TRBJ1-4; V: TRBV23-1; length: 15; CDR3: ASSQSGLLATNEKLF
J: TRBJ1-1; V: TRBV3-1; length: 12; CDR3: ASSHSGGGTEAF
J: TRBJ2-1; V: TRBV13; length: 9; CDR3: ASRVTNEQF
J: TRBJ1-2; V: TRBV7-9; length: 11; CDR3: ASPIRQGGGYT
J: TRBJ2-2; V: TRBV20-1; length: 10; CDR3: SARGSTGELF
J: TRBJ1-6; V: TRBV15; length: 13; CDR3: ATSRESVENSPLH
J: TRBJ1-5; V: TRBV30; length: 13; CDR3: AWSAPGALNQPQH
J: TRBJ2-7; V: TRBV7-9; length: 14; CDR3: ASRGKGSPHLVEQY
J: TRBJ1-1; V: TRBV12-3/TRBV12-4; length: 13; CDR3: ASTRGPGTTTEAF
J: TRBJ2-2; V: TRBV9; length: 11; CDR3: ASSVATGGELF
J: TRBJ2-1; V: TRBV5-1; length: 11; CDR3: ASSLRELGEQF
J: TRBJ1-3; V: TRBV2; length: 13; CDR3: ASSEEPGTGNTIY
J: TRBJ2-2; V: TRBV7-9; length: 13; CDR3: ASSFPPKGTGELF
J: TRBJ2-2; V: TRBV24-1; length: 14; CDR3: ATSDPGGSGTGELF
J: TRBJ1-4; V: TRBV5-1; length: 12; CDR3: ASREGGSNEKLF
J: TRBJ1-4; V: TRBV7-8; length: 13; CDR3: ASADGRAYNEKLF
J: TRBJ2-7; V: TRBV20-1; length: 12; CDR3: SARDEAGVYEQY
J: TRBJ1-3; V: TRBV12-3/TRBV12-4; length: 14; CDR3: ASSFRVRDSGNTIY
J: TRBJ1-2; V: TRBV12-3/TRBV12-4; length: 13; CDR3: ATLHQGSPNYGYT
J: TRBJ2-7; V: TRBV6-6; length: 11; CDR3: ASRSRGSDEQY
J: TRBJ1-6; V: TRBV20-1; length: 14; CDR3: SARAGGAGNNSPLH
J: TRBJ1-5; V: TRBV4-2; length: 13; CDR3: ASSHDRGGNQPQH
J: TRBJ1-1; V: TRBV7-9; length: 11; CDR3: ALFGAGNTEAF
J: TRBJ2-1; V: TRBV5-6; length: 12; CDR3: ASSLAGGVHEQF
J: TRBJ2-2; V: TRBV18; length: 12; CDR3: ASSVGTNTGELF
J: TRBJ2-2; V: TRBV11-2; length: 13; CDR3: ASSSQRGWTGELF
J: TRBJ2-2; V: TRBV7-3; length: 12; CDR3: ASSWDGPTGELF
J: TRBJ2-3; V: TRBV7-3; length: 14; CDR3: ASSFTGAQVTDTQY
J: TRBJ2-7; V: TRBV14; length: 14; CDR3: ASSQQAGSTLYEAY
J: TRBJ1-2; V: TRBV5-1; length: 12; CDR3: ASSPDRGGGGYT
J: TRBJ2-1; V: TRBV12-3/TRBV12-4; length: 12; CDR3: ASSISRGNNEQF
J: TRBJ2-7; V: TRBV27; length: 13; CDR3: ASRTGGARVSEQY
J: TRBJ1-2; V: TRBV7-9; length: 12; CDR3: ASSLREGAYGYT
J: TRBJ2-5; V: TRBV28; length: 12; CDR3: ASRGQGSQETQY
J: TRBJ1-3; V: TRBV4-3; length: 14; CDR3: ASSQNGQDSGNTIY
J: TRBJ2-1; V: TRBV10-3; length: 14; CDR3: AISESSGELYNEQF
J: TRBJ2-2; V: TRBV20-1; length: 10; CDR3: SAHGISGELF
J: TRBJ1-2; V: TRBV5-1; length: 13; CDR3: ASSPRTDRQDGYT
J: TRBJ2-3; V: TRBV30; length: 12; CDR3: AWTADRRTDTQY
J: TRBJ2-7; V: TRBV15; length: 11; CDR3: ATSISRTYEQY
J: TRBJ2-3; V: TRBV18; length: 14; CDR3: ASSPSGAGVRDTQY
J: TRBJ2-7; V: TRBV27; length: 12; CDR3: ASSLRPGPYEQY
J: TRBJ2-2; V: TRBV5-6; length: 15; CDR3: ASSLIPTSGLFGELF
J: TRBJ2-3; V: TRBV12-3/TRBV12-4; length: 13; CDR3: ASSSLAIGADTQY
J: TRBJ2-7; V: TRBV4-1; length: 11; CDR3: ASSLGSDSEQY
J: TRBJ2-1; V: TRBV6-5; length: 14; CDR3: ASSYSGKGLYNEQF
J: TRBJ2-1; V: TRBV9; length: 12; CDR3: ASTQGLAINEQF
J: TRBJ2-1; V: TRBV20-1; length: 13; CDR3: SARNPGGSHNEQF
J: TRBJ2-1; V: TRBV7-8; length: 13; CDR3: ASSPRRGSYNEQF
J: TRBJ2-1; V: TRBV3-1; length: 13; CDR3: ASSSRDRPYNEQF